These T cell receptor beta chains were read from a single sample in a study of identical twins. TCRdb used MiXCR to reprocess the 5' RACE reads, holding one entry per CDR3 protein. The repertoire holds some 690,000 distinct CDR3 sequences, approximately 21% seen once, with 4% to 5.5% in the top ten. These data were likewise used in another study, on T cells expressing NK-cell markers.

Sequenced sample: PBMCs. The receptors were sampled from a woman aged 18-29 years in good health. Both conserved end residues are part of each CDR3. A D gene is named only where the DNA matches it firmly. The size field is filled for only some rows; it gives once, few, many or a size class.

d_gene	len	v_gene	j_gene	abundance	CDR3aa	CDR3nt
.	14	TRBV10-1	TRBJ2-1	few	CASSDGGTRNEQFF	TGCGCCAGCAGTGACGGGGGCACTAGGAATGAGCAGTTCTTC
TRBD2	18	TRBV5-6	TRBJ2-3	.	CASSPPSGGAVGTDTQYF	TGTGCCAGCAGCCCCCCTAGCGGGGGGGCTGTGGGCACAGATACGCAGTATTTT
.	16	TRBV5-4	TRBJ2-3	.	CASSLQLLGETDTQYF	TGTGCCAGCAGCTTGCAGTTATTGGGGGAAACAGATACGCAGTATTTT
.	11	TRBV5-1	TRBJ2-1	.	CASGPPYEQFF	TGCGCCAGCGGACCCCCTTATGAGCAGTTCTTC
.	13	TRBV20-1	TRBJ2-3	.	CSAKDPHTDTQYF	TGCAGTGCTAAGGACCCACACACAGATACGCAGTATTTT
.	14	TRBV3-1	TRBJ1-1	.	CASSRESLGIGAFF	TGTGCCAGCAGCCGCGAGAGTCTGGGGATCGGAGCTTTCTTT
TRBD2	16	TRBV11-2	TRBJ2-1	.	CASSLGTSGSRYEQFF	TGTGCCAGCAGCTTAGGGACTAGCGGGAGTAGGTATGAGCAGTTCTTC
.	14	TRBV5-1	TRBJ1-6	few	CASSFASENSPLHF	TGCGCCAGCAGCTTTGCGTCAGAGAATTCACCCCTCCACTTT
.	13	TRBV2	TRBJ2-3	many	CASRPRGTDTQYF	TGTGCCAGCAGGCCACGGGGCACCGATACGCAGTATTTT
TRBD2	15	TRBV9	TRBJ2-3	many	CASSVDQRETDTQYF	TGTGCCAGCAGCGTAGATCAGCGGGAGACGGATACGCAGTATTTT
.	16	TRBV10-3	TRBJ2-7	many	CAISESGELLRYEQYF	TGTGCCATCAGTGAGTCTGGGGAACTTCTCCGCTACGAGCAGTACTTC
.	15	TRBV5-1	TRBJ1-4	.	CASSLTIWTNEKLFF	TGCGCCAGCAGCTTGACAATCTGGACAAATGAAAAACTGTTTTTT
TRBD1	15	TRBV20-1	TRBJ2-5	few	CSANQGARAQETQYF	TGCAGTGCTAACCAGGGGGCGCGGGCCCAAGAGACCCAGTACTTC
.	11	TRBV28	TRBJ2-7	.	CASSLMGRQYF	TGTGCCAGCAGTTTGATGGGTAGGCAGTACTTC
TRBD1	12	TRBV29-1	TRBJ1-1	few	CSTRTGNTEAFF	TGCAGCACCCGGACAGGGAACACTGAAGCTTTCTTT
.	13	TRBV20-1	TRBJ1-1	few	CSVRGYVRAEAFF	TGCAGTGTCAGAGGTTATGTGCGGGCTGAAGCTTTCTTT
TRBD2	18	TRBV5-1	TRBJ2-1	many	CASSSQGLAGGSYNEQFF	TGCGCCAGCAGCAGCCAGGGACTAGCGGGGGGGTCCTACAATGAGCAGTTCTTC
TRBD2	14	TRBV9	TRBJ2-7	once	CASSLGTSGRKQYF	TGTGCCAGCAGCCTCGGGACTAGCGGGCGGAAGCAGTACTTC
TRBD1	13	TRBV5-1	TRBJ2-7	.	CASQRTGHNEQYF	TGCGCCAGTCAAAGGACAGGGCACAACGAGCAGTACTTC
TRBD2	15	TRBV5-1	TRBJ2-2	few	CASSWYLAGPQELFF	TGCGCCAGCAGCTGGTATCTAGCGGGGCCTCAGGAGCTGTTTTTT
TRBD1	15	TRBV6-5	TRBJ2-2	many	CASSFDRGGTGELFF	TGTGCCAGCAGTTTCGACAGGGGGGGCACCGGGGAGCTGTTTTTT
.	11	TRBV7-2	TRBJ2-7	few	CASSLSREQYF	TGTGCCAGCAGCCTCTCCCGCGAGCAGTACTTC
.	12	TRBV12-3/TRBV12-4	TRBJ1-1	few	CASTRMNTEAFF	TGTGCCAGCACCCGGATGAACACTGAAGCTTTCTTT
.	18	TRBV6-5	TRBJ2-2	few	CASSYQLTSLGDTGELFF	TGTGCCAGCAGTTATCAACTCACATCCCTTGGGGACACCGGGGAGCTGTTTTTT
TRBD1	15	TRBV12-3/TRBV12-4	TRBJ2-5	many	CASSLPTGGGETQYF	TGTGCCAGCAGTTTACCGACAGGGGGCGGGGAGACCCAGTACTTC
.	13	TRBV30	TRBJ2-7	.	CAWSRTGNYEQYF	TGTGCCTGGAGTAGGACGGGAAACTACGAGCAGTACTTC
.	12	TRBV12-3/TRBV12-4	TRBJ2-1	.	CASSSHYNEQFF	TGTGCCAGCAGCTCCCACTACAATGAGCAGTTCTTC
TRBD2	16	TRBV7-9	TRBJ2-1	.	CASSLARGAFSNEQFF	TGTGCCAGCAGCTTAGCGCGGGGGGCTTTTAGTAATGAGCAGTTCTTC
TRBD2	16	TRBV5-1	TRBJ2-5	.	CASSLFLAGGKETQYF	TGCGCCAGCAGCTTGTTTCTCGCGGGAGGGAAAGAGACCCAGTACTTC
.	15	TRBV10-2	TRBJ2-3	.	CASSQTQASTDTQYF	TGCGCCAGCAGTCAGACCCAAGCTAGCACAGATACGCAGTATTTT
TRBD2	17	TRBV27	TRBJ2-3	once	CASSLGSGGPVGDTQYF	TGTGCCAGCAGTTTAGGTAGCGGGGGCCCAGTAGGGGATACGCAGTATTTT
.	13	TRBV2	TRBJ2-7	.	CASASNPGSEQYF	TGTGCCAGCGCCTCCAATCCGGGCTCCGAGCAGTACTTC
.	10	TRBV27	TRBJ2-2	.	CASRLGELFF	TGTGCCAGTCGTCTGGGGGAGCTGTTTTTT
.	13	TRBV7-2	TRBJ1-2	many	CASSLDPSRGYTF	TGTGCCAGCAGCCTCGACCCTTCGAGGGGCTACACCTTC
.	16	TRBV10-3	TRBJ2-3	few	CAISLHGERPTDTQYF	TGTGCCATCAGCCTTCATGGGGAGCGGCCCACAGATACGCAGTATTTT
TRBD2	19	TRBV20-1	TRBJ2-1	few	CSASPLLAGGKDLYNEQFF	TGCAGTGCTAGTCCCCTTCTAGCGGGAGGAAAAGACCTATACAATGAGCAGTTCTTC
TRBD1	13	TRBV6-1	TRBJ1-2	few	CASRPGQAFGYTF	TGTGCCAGCAGACCGGGACAGGCTTTTGGCTACACCTTC